This T cell receptor (beta chain) was obtained from a study of blood T cell repertoires in COVID-19. In the study overall: Acute and convalescent COVID-19 specimens originated in the United States, Italy and Spain. Sources were T cells, B-cell-depleted T cells, or PBMCs; the material itself was cDNA or gDNA.

This clone turned up a few times. The V gene end was trimmed by 5 bases and the J gene end by 5 bases; junction bases not matched to a gene: 9. CDR1 is SSHAT, CDR2 FNYEAQ, per germline (reference sequence). The CDR3 totals 17 residues. Only in-frame clones appear in the TCRdb table, and some are missing; sequencing was by immunoSEQ multiplex PCR. This table holds 150,000 to 200,000 clones, just under 90% found once. Sequencing used peripheral blood. This TCR derives from a man aged 18 to 35 with active or convalescent COVID-19. The chain joins TRBV7-7 to TRBJ2-2, with 12 bases aligning to TRBD2. This chain's CDR3 is CASSPSLAGGGTGELFF. The CDR3 nucleotides are TGTGCCAGCAGCCCCAGCCTAGCGGGAGGGGGTACCGGGGAGCTGTTTTTT.